Reported below is one T cell receptor (beta chain). Its cognate antigen is unknown. These data belong to a study of cytomegalovirus exposure and HLA in healthy donors. Both 60 Vbeta primers and 13 Jbeta primers went into the PCR. Per the original data handling: Among the unique TCR beta chains that a later analysis counted, roughly 80 million in all, roughly 9.9 million were shared. This table comes from immunoSEQ multiplex PCR, and its TCRdb copy is limited to in-frame clones, with some not included. V, J and clone size are those of that table, while D and trimming were read from the DNA. The sample lists about 100,000 clones, 65% to 80% occurring once. The CDR3 covers 17 residues. Germline-derived CDR1 and CDR2 are GTSNPN and SVGIG (reference sequence). With 7 bases clipped from V and 3 bases from J, the junction kept 14 bases outside the gene matches. Regarding the study as a whole: Most TCR sequences proved rare, with some public TCRs found in many donors. Among the sequence variants, a highly shared cluster was likely an artifact of sequencing. Cytomegalovirus association was listed for approximately 160 TCR beta chains.

This receptor was identified in a female donor in good health and CMV-seropositive. This chain links TRBV30 with TRBJ1-4, with 10 bases aligning to TRBD1. Material for sequencing was PBMCs. The CDR3, as DNA: TGTGCCTTAAACCGGGACAGGGGCCTTAGGGCTAATGAAAAACTGTTTTTT. Encoded protein: CALNRDRGLRANEKLFF.